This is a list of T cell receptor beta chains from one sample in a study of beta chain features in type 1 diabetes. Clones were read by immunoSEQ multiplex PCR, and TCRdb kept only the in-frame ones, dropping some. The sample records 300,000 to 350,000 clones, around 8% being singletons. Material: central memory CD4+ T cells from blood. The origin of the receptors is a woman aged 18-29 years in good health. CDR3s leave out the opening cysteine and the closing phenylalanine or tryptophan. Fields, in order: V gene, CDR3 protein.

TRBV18,ASSLLAYNEQF
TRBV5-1,ASSFSLGEQF
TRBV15,ATSRGAQPQH
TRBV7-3,ASSSTSGSWNEQF
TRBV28,ASTTTGTGSLEQY
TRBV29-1,SARDFKGTQY
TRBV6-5,ASSYATENTEAF
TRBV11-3,ASSLDSTSFDTQY
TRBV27,ASSSRDSSYEQY
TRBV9,ASSQVAQRYGYGYT
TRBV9,ASSVRVGETQY
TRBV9,ASSSHGQAGGYT
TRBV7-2,ASSLLRDTEAF
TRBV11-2,ASSSGTSAYEQY
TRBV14,ASSQVVASGSRSYEQY
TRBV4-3,ASSQESDNEQF
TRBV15,ATSRPGTGVRGNQPQH
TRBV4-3,ASSQGSSDTGELF
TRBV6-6,ASSPVAGVDYT
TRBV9,ASSVDPGLAERRDTQY
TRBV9,ASSTGFTGELF
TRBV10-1,ASSEASGGGKSSEQF
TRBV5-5,ASSVQVSGELF
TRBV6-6,ASSYGGGTYSYEQY
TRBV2,ASREMGTGDYGYT
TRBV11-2,ASSLDLVNRQY
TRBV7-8,ASSSGEGGYT
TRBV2,ASQGDGNTIY
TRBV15,ATSRDLPTAVLT
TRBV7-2,ASSLVSEQF
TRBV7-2,ASSSTRGRETQY
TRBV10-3,ATWDLNQPQH
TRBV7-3,ASSANSITDTQY
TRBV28,ASGYPDRVNEQY
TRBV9,ASSVQAGGETQY
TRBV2,ASSQGRHWGTDTQY
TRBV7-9,ASSNLQGQGVAKNIQY
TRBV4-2,ASSPRLIAEQF
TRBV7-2,ASSLLLQGNTGELF
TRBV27,ASTQSGSVGGYT